Sequencing of this T cell receptor beta chain was carried out in a study of blood T cell repertoires in COVID-19. Overall study context: Collection of acute and convalescent COVID-19 samples took place in the United States, Italy and Spain. The analysed material was cDNA or gDNA that came from T cells, B-cell-depleted T cells, or PBMCs.

As handled by the study authors: Amplification from reference gene primers served as the basis for estimated nucleated cell counts. Profiling relied on immunoSEQ multiplex PCR, and the TCRdb table lists in-frame clones only, not all of them. The D gene and trimming were derived from the DNA, and the V and J assignments and clone size from that table. In the table there are more than 250,000 clones, under 90% of which are singletons. The ends were cut back, 4 bases at V and 3 bases at J, with 10 bases in the middle. The germline V gene has CDR1 LNHDA and CDR2 SQIVND (reference sequence). The CDR3 is 13 amino acids.

This sequence originates from a human donor in a cohort sampled during active COVID-19. The rearrangement joins TRBV19 to TRBJ2-7; tentative D call: TRBD1 (6 bases). The sequencing input was peripheral blood. In DNA form, the CDR3 reads TGTGCCAGTAGTAAAGGCAGGGGCTACGAGCAGTACTTC. The encoded protein is CASSKGRGYEQYF.